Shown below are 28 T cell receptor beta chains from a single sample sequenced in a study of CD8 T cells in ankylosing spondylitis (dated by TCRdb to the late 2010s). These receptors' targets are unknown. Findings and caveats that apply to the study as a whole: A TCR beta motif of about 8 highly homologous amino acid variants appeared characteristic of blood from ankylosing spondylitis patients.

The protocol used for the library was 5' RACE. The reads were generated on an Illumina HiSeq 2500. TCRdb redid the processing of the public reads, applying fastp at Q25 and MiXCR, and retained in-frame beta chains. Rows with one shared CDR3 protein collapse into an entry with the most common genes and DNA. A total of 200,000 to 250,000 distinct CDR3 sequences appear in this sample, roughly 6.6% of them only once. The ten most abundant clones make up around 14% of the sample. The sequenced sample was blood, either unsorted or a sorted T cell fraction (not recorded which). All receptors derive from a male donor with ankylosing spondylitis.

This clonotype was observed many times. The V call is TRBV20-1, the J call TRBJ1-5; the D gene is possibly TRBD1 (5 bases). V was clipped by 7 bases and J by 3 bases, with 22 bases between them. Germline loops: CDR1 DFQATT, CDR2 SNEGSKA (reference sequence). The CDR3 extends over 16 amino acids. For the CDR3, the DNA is TGCAGTGTCCCAAAAAGGGGAGCCCTCCTCAATCAGCCCCAGCATTTT. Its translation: CSVPKRGALLNQPQHF.

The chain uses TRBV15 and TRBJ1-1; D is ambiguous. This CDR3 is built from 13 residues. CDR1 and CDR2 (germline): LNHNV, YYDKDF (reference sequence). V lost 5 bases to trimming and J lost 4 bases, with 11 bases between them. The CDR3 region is CATSEGEATEAFF. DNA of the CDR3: TGTGCCACCAGCGAAGGTGAGGCCACTGAAGCTTTCTTT.

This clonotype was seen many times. The CDR3: CASSLADRGDNQPQHF. The DNA of the CDR3 is TGTGCCAGCAGCTTAGCGGACAGGGGCGACAATCAGCCCCAGCATTTT. This chain connects TRBV7-8 to TRBJ1-5, with 9 bases that match TRBD1. The CDR3 runs to 16 residues. The germline V gene has CDR1 SGHVS and CDR2 FQNEAQ. V lost 0 bases to trimming and J lost 3 bases; unmatched junction nucleotides: 3.

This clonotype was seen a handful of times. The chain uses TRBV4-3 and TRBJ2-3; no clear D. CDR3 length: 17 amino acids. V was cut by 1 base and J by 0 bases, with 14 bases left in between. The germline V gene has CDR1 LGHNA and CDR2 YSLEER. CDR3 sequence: CASSQGKAGTSTDTQYF. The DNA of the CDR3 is TGCGCCAGCAGCCAAGGGAAGGCAGGCACTAGCACAGATACGCAGTATTTT.

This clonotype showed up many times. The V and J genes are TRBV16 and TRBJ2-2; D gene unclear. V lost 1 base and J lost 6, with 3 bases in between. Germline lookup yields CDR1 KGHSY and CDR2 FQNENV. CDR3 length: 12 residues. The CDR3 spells CASSQWPGELFF. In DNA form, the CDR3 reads TGTGCCAGCAGCCAATGGCCCGGGGAGCTGTTTTTT. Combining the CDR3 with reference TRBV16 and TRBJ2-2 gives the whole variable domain GEEVAQTPKHLVRGEGQKAKLYCAPIKGHSYVFWYQQVLKNEFKFLISFQNENVFDETGMPKERFSAKCLPNSPCSLEIQATKLEDSAVYFCASSQWPGELFFGEGSRLTVL.

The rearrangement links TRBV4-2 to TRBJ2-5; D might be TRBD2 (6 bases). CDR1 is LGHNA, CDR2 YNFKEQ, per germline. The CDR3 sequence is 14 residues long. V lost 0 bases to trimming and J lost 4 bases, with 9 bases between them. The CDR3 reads CASSQDGGGETQYF. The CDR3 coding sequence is TGTGCCAGCAGCCAAGACGGGGGAGGAGAGACCCAGTACTTC.

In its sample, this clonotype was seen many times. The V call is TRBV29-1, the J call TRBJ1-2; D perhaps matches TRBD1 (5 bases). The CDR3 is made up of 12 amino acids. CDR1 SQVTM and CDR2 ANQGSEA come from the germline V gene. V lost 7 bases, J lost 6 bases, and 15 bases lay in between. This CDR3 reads CSENSGQDGYTF. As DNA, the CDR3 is TGCAGCGAGAATTCAGGGCAGGATGGCTACACCTTC.

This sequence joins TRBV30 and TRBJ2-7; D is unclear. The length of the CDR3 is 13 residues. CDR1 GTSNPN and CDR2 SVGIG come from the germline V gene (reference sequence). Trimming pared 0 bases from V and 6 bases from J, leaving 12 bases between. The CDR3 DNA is TGTGCCTGGAGTGTACTTACCGCCGGCGAGCAGTACTTC. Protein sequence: CAWSVLTAGEQYF.

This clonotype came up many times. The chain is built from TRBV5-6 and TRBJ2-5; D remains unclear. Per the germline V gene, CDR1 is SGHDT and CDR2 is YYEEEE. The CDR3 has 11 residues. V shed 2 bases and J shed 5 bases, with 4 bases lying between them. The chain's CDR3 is CASSFMETQYF. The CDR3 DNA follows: TGTGCCAGCAGCTTTATGGAGACCCAGTACTTC.

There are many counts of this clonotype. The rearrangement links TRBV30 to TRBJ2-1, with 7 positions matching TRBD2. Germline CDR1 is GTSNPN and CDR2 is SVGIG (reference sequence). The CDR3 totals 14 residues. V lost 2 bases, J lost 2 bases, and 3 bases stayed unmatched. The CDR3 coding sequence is TGTGCCTGGAGTTTGGCGGGGGCCTACAATGAGCAGTTCTTC. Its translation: CAWSLAGAYNEQFF.

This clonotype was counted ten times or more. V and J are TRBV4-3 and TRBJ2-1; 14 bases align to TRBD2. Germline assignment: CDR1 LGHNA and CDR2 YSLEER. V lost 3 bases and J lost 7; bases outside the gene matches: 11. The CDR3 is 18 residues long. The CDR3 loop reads CASSHNRPGTSGSNEQFF. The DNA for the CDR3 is TGCGCCAGCAGCCATAACCGTCCTGGGACTAGCGGGAGTAATGAGCAGTTCTTC.

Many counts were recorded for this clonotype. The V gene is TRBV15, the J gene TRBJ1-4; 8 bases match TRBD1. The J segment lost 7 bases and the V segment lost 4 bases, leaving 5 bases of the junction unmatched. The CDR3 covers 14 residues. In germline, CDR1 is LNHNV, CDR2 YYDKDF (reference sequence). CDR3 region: CATSNGQGGEKLFF. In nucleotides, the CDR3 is TGTGCCACCAGCAATGGACAGGGAGGTGAAAAACTGTTTTTT.

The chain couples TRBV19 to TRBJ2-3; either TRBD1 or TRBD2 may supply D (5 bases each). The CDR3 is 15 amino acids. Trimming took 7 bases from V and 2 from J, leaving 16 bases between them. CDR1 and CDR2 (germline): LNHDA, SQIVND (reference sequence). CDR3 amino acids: CASTLGVVDTDTQYF. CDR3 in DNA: TGTGCCAGTACGCTGGGGGTTGTGGACACAGATACGCAGTATTTT.

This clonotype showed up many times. The CDR3 sequence: CASSDPRDLSEQYF. CDR3 in DNA: TGCGCCAGCAGTGACCCCAGGGACTTATCCGAGCAGTACTTC. The gene calls are TRBV10-1 and TRBJ2-7, with D perhaps matching TRBD2 (6 bases). V lost 3 bases and J lost 6, with 15 bases in between. Germline CDR1 and CDR2: WNHNN and SYGVQD (reference sequence). The CDR3 is 14 amino acids.

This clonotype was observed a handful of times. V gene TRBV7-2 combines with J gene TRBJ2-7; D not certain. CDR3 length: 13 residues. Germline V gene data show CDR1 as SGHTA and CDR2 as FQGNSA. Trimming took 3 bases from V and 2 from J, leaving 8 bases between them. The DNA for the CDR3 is TGTGCCAGCAGCTTGCTAGGTCCCTACGAGCAGTACTTC. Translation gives CASSLLGPYEQYF.

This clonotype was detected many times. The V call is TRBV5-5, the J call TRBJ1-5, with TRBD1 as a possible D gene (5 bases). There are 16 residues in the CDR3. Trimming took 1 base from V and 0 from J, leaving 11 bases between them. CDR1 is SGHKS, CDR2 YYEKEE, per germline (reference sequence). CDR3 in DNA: TGTGCCAGCAGCTTGTATCAGGGAGATAGCAATCAGCCCCAGCATTTT. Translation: CASSLYQGDSNQPQHF.

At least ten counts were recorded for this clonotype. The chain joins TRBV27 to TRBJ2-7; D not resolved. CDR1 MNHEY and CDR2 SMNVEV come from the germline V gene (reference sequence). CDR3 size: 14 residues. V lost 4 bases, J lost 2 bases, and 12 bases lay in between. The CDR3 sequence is CASSSRGVAYEQYF. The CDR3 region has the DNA TGTGCCAGCAGTTCCCGTGGAGTGGCCTACGAGCAGTACTTC.

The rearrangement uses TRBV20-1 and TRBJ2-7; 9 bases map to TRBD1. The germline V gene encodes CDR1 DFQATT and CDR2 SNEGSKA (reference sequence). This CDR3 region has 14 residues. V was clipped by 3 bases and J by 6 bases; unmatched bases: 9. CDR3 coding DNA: TGCAGTGCTAGGGGGACAGGGTCGTTGTTCGAGCAGTACTTC. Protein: CSARGTGSLFEQYF.

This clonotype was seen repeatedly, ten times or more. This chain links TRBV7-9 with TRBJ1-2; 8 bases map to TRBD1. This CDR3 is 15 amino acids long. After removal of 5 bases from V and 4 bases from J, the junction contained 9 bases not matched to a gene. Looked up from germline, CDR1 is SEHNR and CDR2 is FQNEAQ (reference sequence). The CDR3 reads CASSPGQVHSYGYTF. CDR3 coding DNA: TGTGCCAGCAGCCCGGGACAGGTTCACTCCTATGGCTACACCTTC.

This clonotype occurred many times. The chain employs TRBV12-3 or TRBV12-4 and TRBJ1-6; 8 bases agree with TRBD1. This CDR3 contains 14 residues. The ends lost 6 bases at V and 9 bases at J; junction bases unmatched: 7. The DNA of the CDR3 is TGTGCCAGCAGCCAGACAGGGGCGCCTTCACCCCTCCACTTT. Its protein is CASSQTGAPSPLHF.

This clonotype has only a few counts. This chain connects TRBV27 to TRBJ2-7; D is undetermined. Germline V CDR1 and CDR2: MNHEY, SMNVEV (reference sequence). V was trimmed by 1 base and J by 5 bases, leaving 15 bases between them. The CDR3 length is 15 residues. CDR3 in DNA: TGTGCCAGCAGTTTATACGGTGAGCCTTACCACGAGCAGTACTTC. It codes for CASSLYGEPYHEQYF.

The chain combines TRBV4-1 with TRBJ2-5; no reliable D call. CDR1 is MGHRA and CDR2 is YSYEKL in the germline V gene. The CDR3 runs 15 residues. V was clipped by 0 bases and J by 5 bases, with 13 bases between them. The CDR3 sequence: CASSQDNGRGETQYF. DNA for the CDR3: TGCGCCAGCAGCCAAGATAATGGCCGTGGGGAGACCCAGTACTTC.

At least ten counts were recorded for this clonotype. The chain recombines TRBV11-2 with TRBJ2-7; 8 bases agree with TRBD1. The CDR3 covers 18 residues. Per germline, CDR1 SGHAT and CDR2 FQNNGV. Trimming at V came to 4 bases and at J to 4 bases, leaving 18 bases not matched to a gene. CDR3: CASSSRLIGGQGLYEQYF. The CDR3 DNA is TGTGCCAGCAGCTCGAGACTAATTGGAGGACAGGGTCTGTACGAGCAGTACTTC.

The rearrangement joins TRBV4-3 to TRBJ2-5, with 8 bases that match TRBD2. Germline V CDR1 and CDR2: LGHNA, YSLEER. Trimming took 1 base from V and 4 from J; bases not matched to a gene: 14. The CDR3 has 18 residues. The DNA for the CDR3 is TGCGCCAGCAGCCAAGGTGGGTCAGCGGGAGCGTCCGGAGAGACCCAGTACTTC. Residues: CASSQGGSAGASGETQYF.

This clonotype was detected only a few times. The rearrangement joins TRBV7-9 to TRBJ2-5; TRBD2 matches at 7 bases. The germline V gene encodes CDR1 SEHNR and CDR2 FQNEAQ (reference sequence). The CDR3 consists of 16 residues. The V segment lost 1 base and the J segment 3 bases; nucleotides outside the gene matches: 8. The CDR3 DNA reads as TGTGCCAGCAGCTTAGGTCCGGCGGGGGAGGAAGAGACCCAGTACTTC. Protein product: CASSLGPAGEEETQYF.

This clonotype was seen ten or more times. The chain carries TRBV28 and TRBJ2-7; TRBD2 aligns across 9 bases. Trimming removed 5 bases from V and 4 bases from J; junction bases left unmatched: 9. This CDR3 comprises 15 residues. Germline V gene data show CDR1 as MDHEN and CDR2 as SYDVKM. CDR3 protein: CASSVRSGRAYEQYF. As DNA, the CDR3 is TGTGCCAGCAGTGTTCGTAGCGGGAGAGCATACGAGCAGTACTTC.

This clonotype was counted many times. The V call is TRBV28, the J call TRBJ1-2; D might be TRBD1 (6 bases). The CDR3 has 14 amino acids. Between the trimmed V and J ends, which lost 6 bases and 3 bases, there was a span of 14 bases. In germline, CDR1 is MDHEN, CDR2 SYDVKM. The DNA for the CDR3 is TGTGCCAGCAGGGGCCCGACAGGCTACTATGGCTACACCTTC. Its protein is CASRGPTGYYGYTF.

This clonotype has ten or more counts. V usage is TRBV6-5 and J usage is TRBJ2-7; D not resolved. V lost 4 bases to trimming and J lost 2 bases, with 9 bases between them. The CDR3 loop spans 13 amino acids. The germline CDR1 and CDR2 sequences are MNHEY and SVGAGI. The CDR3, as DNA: TGTGCCAGCAGTTCTGGCAGACCCTACGAGCAGTACTTC. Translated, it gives CASSSGRPYEQYF.